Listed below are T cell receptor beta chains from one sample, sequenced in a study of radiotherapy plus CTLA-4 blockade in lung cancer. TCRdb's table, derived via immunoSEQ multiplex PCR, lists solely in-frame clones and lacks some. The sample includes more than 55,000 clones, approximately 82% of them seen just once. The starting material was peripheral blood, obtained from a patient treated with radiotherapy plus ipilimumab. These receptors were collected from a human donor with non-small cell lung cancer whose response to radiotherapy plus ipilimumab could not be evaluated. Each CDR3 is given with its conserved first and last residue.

cdr3_aa: CASSSRQGPNYGYTF; v_call: TRBV7-9
cdr3_aa: CASTNPGQGGGETQYF; v_call: TRBV19
cdr3_aa: CASSFRQLQETQYF; v_call: TRBV7-6
cdr3_aa: CASSYSPTGDTEAFF; v_call: TRBV6-5
cdr3_aa: CASRSGQGDEQYF; v_call: TRBV6-1
cdr3_aa: CASSYFGQINTEAFF; v_call: TRBV28
cdr3_aa: CASSQGLRGNTEAFF; v_call: TRBV4-1
cdr3_aa: CSVEATGGNAGELFF; v_call: TRBV29-1
cdr3_aa: CASSVGGGNEKLFF; v_call: TRBV9
cdr3_aa: CASSWDRDYNEQFF; v_call: TRBV5-1
cdr3_aa: CASSIGSRRRYDEQFF; v_call: TRBV19
cdr3_aa: CASSLHRNSPLHF; v_call: TRBV7-2
cdr3_aa: CASSETGRYGYTF; v_call: TRBV27
cdr3_aa: CSVSQLDGYTF; v_call: TRBV29-1
cdr3_aa: CASSAGSAGEQFF; v_call: TRBV6-4
cdr3_aa: CASSLEWAGALSNEQFF; v_call: TRBV7-8